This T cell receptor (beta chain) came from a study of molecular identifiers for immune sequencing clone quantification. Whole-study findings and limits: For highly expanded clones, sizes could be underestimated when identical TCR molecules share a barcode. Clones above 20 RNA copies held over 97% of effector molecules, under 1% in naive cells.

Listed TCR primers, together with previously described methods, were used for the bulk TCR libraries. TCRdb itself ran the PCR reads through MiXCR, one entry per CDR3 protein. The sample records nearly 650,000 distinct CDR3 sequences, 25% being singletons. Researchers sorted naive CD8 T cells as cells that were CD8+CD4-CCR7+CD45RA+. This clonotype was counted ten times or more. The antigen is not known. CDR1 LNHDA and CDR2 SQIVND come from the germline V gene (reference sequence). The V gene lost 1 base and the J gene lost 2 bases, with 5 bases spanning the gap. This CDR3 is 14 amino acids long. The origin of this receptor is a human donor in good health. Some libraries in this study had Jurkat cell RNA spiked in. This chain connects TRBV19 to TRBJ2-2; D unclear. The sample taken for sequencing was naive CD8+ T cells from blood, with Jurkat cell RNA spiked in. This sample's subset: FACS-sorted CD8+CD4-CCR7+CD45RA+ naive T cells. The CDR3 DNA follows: TGTGCCAGTAGTATAGTTTTCAACACCGGGGAGCTGTTTTTT. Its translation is CASSIVFNTGELFF.